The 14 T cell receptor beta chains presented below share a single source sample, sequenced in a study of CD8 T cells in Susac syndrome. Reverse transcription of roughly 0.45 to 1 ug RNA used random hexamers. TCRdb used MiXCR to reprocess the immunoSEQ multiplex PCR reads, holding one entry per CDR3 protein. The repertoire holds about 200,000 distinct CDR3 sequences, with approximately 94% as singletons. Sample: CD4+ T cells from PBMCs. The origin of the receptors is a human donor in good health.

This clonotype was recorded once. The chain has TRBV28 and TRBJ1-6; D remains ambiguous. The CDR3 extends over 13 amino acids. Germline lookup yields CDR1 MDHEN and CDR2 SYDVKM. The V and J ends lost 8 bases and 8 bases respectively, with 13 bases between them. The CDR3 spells CASVAPWDSPLHF. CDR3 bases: TGTGCCAGCGTTGCCCCTTGGGATTCACCCCTCCACTTT. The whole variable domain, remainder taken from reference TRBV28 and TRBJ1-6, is DVKVTQSSRYLVKRTGEKVFLECVQDMDHENMFWYRQDPGLGLRLIYFSYDVKMKEKGDIPEGYSVSREKKERFSLILESASTNQTSMYLCASVAPWDSPLHFGNGTRLTVT.

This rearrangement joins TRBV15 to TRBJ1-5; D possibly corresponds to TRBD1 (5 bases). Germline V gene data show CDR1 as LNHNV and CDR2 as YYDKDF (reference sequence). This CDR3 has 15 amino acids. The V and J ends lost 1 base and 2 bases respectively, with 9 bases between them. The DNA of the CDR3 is TGTGCCACCAGCAGAGTCAGGGTTGGCAATCAGCCCCAGCATTTT. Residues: CATSRVRVGNQPQHF.

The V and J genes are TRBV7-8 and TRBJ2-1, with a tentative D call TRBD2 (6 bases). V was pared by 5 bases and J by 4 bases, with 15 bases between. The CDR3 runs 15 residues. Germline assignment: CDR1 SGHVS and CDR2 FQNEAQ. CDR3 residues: CASSPGEIWYNEQFF. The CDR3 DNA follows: TGTGCCAGCAGCCCGGGGGAGATTTGGTACAATGAGCAGTTCTTC.

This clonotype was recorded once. The CDR3 DNA reads as TGCAGTGCTAGAGATTTGGGGGGGCGCGGGGGCCTCCCAGATACGCAGTATTTT. Translated, it gives CSARDLGGRGGLPDTQYF. The gene calls are TRBV20-1 and TRBJ2-3; tentatively, D is TRBD2 (7 bases). Trimming cost V 0 bases and J 4 bases, with 23 bases left between them. This CDR3 is built from 18 residues. Germline CDR1 reads DFQATT; CDR2 reads SNEGSKA (reference sequence).

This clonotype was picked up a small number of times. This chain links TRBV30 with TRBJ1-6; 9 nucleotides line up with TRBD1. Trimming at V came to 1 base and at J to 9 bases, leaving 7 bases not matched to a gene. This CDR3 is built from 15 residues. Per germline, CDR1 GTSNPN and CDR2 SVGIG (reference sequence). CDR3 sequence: CAWSAGGTGTSPLHF. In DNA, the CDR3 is TGTGCCTGGAGTGCAGGGGGGACAGGGACTTCACCCCTCCACTTT.

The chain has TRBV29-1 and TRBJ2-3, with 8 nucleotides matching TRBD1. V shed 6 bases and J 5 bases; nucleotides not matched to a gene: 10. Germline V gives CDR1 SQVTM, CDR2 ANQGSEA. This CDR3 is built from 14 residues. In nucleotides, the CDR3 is TGCAGCGTAATTGATTCAACAGGGGGAGATACGCAGTATTTT. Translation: CSVIDSTGGDTQYF.

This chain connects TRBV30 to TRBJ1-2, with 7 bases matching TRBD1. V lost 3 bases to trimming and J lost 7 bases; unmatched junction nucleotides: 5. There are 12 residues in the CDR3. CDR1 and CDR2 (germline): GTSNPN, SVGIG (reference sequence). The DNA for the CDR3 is TGTGCCTGGAGCCAGGGACAGCGTGGCTACACCTTC. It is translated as CAWSQGQRGYTF.

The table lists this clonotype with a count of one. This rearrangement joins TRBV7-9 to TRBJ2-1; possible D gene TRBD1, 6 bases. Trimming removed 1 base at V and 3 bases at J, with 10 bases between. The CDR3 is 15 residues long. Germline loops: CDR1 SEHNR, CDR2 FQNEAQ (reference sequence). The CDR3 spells CASSLEDSLYNEQFF. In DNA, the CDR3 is TGTGCCAGCAGCTTAGAGGACAGCCTCTACAATGAGCAGTTCTTC.

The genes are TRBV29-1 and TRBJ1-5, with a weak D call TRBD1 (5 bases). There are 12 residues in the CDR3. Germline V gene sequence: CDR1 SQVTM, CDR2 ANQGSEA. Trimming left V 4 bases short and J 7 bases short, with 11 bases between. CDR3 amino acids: CSVGGAGQPQHF. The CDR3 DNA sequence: TGCAGCGTTGGAGGGGCTGGCCAGCCCCAGCATTTT. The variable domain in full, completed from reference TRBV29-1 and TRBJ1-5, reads SAVISQKPSRDICQRGTSLTIQCQVDSQVTMMFWYRQQPGQSLTLIATANQGSEATYESGFVIDKFPISRPNLTFSTLTVSNMSPEDSSIYLCSVGGAGQPQHFGDGTRLSIL.

CDR3 DNA: TGCAGCGTTGAAACCTTGGCAGGAGAGACCCAGTACTTC. Its protein is CSVETLAGETQYF. The J gene is TRBJ2-5, the V gene TRBV29-1; D is unresolved. Germline CDR1 and CDR2: SQVTM and ANQGSEA. CDR3 size: 13 residues. With 2 bases removed from V and 4 bases from J, the gap between germline ends came to 11 bases.

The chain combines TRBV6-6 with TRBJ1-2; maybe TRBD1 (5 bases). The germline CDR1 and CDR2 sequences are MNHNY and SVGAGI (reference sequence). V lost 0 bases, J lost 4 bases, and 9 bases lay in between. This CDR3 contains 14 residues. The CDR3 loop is CASSYSEGTYGYTF. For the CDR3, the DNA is TGTGCCAGCAGTTACTCGGAAGGGACCTATGGCTACACCTTC.

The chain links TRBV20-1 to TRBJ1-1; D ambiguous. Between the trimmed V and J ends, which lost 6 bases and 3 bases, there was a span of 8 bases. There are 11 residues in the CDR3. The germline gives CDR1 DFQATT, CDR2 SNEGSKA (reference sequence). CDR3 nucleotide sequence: TGCAGTGCCCCCAGGTACACTGAAGCTTTCTTT. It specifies CSAPRYTEAFF.

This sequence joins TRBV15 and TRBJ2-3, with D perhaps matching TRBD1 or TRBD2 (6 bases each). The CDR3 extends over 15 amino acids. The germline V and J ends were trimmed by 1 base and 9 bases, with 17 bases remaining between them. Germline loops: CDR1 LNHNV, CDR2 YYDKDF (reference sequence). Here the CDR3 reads CATSRVAGEGGTQYF. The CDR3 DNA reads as TGTGCCACCAGCAGAGTTGCAGGGGAAGGGGGGACGCAGTATTTT.

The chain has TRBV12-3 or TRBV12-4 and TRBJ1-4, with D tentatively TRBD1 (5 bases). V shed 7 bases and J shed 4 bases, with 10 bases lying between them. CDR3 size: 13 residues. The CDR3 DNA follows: TGTGCCAGCACCCTGGGACTTAATGAAAAACTGTTTTTT. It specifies CASTLGLNEKLFF.